The present entry profiles one TCR beta chain with its context. There are many counts of this clonotype. This clone's antigen is unknown. Base-call qualities are not available, and no considerably larger clone is one nucleotide away. This sample was taken from a study of early T cells in non-severe SARS-CoV-2 infection (dated by TCRdb to about 2021). Background on the whole study: TCR sequencing used bulk RNA from unsorted whole blood, so alpha and beta chains could not be paired. Overall study outcomes, separate from this receptor: VDJdb matching was skewed toward anti-spike CD8 responses and likely underestimated virus-specific expansions, missing private and CD4 specificities.

V ends up 1 base short and J 2 bases short, with an unmatched junction base count of 9. Measured from the cysteine to the phenylalanine, the CDR3 is 18 residues long. The retained sequence is limited to the CDR3, 54 bases, with the frame set at the first base. Taken from the germline V gene, the CDR1 and CDR2 loops are SGHTA and FQGNSA. The library was made by 5' RACE. Sequencing took place on a NextSeq 500. To correct for sequencing error and PCR bias, the TCR library protocol tagged individual cDNA molecules with unique molecular identifiers. Both TCR alpha and beta chains were sequenced, and tight co-correlation was observed between alpha and beta sequence abundances in each sample. As for the authors' bioinformatics: Decombinator V4 was used to perform V gene, J gene and CDR3 annotation of TCR sequences. Expanded TCRs were defined as changing significantly between any two time points under a Poisson model with p below 0.0001. Abundances of TCRs were expressed as counts per million after normalisation to the total number of TCRs sequenced in each sample. MAIT TCRs were defined by TRAV1-2 paired with TRAJ12, TRAJ20 or TRAJ33, and iNKT TCRs by TRAV10 paired with TRAJ18. VDJdb, accessed 1 November 2021, was searched for CMV, EBV and SARS-CoV-2 annotated TCRs, with TCRs annotated for multiple antigens excluded. The raw public reads went through TCRdb reprocessing: fastp at Q25, MiXCR clone calling, in-frame beta chains kept. CDR3 protein sequences are deduplicated, and each keeps its most common genes and DNA. The V and J calls and clone size are TCRdb's, not the authors'. For this sample there are about 98,000 distinct CDR3 sequences; 9.5% to 12% appear just once. The ten biggest clones cover around 5.1% of the sample.

The study was a case-control design nested within a healthcare worker cohort in London, UK, with weekly nasopharyngeal swab PCR tests and blood sampling. Healthcare workers were recruited between 23 and 31 March 2020, during the week of the UK lockdown, and were followed weekly for up to 16 weeks. Sequenced input: whole blood. The chain joins TRBV7-2 to TRBJ2-1; the central 9 bases match TRBD2. The clonotype comes from an adult who was a healthcare worker with PCR-confirmed SARS-CoV-2 infection or an uninfected control (not recorded which). The DNA sequence is TGTGCCAGCAGCTTAGTAGGTGGGCGGGAGGGCCCCTACAATGAGCAGTTCTTC. Its translation is CASSLVGGREGPYNEQFF.